This entry describes one T cell receptor beta chain. As yet, its antigen is unknown. This sequence is one base from a far larger clone and is likely a read error. These data come from a study of prognosis after radiotherapy for stage I lung cancer. With two-round multiplex PCR, TCR beta CDR3 sequences were amplified from genomic DNA. With primers specific to each TRBV and TRBJ gene, the first-round PCR was performed. MiXCR was run by TCRdb on the multiplex PCR reads, yielding one entry per CDR3 protein. The top ten hold around a quarter of the sample, which has around 14,000 distinct CDR3 sequences, approximately 33% seen once. The CDR3 sequence is 13 residues long. With 7 bases removed from V and 6 bases from J, the gap between germline ends came to 16 bases. The germline V gene has CDR1 MRHNA and CDR2 SNTAGT. General observations from the study: Differing TRBV and TRBJ gene usage was reportedly seen between patients with and without metastases.

This sequence originates from a donor of 50 years or more with non-small cell lung cancer. The sample here was PBMCs, taken before or after stereotactic body radiation therapy (not recorded which). The chain employs TRBV6-4 and TRBJ2-7, with a possible D match to TRBD2 (5 bases). The CDR3, as DNA: TGTGCCAGCAATGAGGTAGAGGGAGTCGAGCAGTACTTC. Its translation: CASNEVEGVEQYF.